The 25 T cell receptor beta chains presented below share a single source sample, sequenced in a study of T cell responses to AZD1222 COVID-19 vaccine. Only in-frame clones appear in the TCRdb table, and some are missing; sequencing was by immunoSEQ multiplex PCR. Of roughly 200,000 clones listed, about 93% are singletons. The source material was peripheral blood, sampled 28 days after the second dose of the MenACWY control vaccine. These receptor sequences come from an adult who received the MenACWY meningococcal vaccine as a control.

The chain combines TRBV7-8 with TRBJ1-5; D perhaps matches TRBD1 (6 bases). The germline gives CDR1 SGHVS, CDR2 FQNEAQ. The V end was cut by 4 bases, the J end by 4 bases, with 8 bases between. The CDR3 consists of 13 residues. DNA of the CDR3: TGTGCCAGCAGCTCCACAGGGAATCAGCCCCAGCATTTT. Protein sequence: CASSSTGNQPQHF.

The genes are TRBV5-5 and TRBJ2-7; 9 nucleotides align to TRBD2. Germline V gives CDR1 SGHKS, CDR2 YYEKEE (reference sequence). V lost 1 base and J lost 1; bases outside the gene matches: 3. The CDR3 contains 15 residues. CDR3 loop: CASSLSGGLSYEQYF. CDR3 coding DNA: TGTGCCAGCAGCTTGAGCGGGGGGTTATCCTACGAGCAGTACTTC.

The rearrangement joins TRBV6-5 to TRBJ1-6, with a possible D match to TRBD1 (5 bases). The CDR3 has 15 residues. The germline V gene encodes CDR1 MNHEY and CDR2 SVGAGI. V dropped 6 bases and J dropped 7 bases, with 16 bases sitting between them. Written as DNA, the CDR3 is TGTGCCAGCAGCAGTTCAGGGTTAGGGAATTCACCCCTCCACTTT. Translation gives CASSSSGLGNSPLHF.

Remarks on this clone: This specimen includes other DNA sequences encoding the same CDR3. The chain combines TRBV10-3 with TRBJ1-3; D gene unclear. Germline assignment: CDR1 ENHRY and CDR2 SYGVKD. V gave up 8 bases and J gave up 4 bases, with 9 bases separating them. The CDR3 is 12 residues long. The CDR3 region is CAIEGSGNTIYF. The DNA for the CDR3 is TGTGCCATCGAGGGATCCGGAAACACCATATATTTT.

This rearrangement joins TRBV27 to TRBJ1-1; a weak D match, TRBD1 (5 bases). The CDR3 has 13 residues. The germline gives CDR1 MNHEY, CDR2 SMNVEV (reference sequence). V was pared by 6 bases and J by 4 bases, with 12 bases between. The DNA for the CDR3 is TGTGCCAGCAGAGGGACCCCGGGCACTGAAGCTTTCTTT. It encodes CASRGTPGTEAFF.

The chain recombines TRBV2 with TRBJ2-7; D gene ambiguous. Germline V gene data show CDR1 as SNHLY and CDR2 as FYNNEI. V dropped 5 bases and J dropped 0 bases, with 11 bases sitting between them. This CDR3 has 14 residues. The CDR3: CASSSDGFSYEQYF. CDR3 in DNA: TGTGCCAGCAGTTCGGACGGCTTCTCCTACGAGCAGTACTTC.

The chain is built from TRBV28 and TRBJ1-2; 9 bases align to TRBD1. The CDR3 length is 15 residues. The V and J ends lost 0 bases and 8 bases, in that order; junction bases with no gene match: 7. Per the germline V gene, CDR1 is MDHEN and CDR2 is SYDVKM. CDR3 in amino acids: CASSLWSQGAGGYTF. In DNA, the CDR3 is TGTGCCAGCAGTTTATGGTCACAGGGGGCGGGAGGCTACACCTTC.

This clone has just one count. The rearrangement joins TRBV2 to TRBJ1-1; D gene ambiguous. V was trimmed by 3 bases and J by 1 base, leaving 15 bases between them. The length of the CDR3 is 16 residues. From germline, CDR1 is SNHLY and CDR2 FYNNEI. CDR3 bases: TGTGCCAGCAGTGATCTGCCGGGATCAGGGAACACTGAAGCTTTCTTT. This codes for CASSDLPGSGNTEAFF.

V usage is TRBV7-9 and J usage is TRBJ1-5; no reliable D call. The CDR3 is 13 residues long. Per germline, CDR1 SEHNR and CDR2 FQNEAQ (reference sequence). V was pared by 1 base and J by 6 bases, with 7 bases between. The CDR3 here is CASSLGTAQPQHF. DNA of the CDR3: TGTGCCAGCAGCTTAGGGACGGCTCAGCCCCAGCATTTT.

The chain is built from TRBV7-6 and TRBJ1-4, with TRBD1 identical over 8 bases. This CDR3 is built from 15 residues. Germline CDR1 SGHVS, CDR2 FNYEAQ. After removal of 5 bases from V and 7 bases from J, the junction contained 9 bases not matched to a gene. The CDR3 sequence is CASSPSWTGSEKLFF. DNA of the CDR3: TGTGCCAGCAGCCCATCCTGGACAGGGAGTGAAAAACTGTTTTTT.

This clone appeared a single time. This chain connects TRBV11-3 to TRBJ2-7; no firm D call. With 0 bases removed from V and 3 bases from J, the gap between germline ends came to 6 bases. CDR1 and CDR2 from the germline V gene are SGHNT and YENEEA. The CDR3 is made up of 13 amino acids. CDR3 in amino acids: CASSLEDHYEQYF. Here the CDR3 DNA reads TGTGCCAGCAGCTTAGAGGACCACTACGAGCAGTACTTC.

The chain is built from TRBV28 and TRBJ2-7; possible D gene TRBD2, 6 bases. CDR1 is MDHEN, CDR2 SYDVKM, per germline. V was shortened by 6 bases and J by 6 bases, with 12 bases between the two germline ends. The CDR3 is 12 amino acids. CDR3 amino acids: CASRTTSSEQYF. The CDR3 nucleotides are TGTGCCAGCAGAACTACTAGCAGCGAGCAGTACTTC.

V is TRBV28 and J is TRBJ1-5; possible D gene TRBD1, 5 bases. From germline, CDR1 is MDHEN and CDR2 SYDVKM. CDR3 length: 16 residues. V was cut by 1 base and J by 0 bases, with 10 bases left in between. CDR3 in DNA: TGTGCCAGCAGTTTATCGGCAGGGAATAGCAATCAGCCCCAGCATTTT. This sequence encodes CASSLSAGNSNQPQHF.

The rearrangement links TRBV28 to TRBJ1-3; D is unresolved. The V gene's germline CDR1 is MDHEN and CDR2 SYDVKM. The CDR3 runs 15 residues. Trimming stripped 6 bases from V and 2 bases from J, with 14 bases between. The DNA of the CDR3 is TGTGCCAGCAGGGCATTCGAGTCGACTGGAAACACCATATATTTT. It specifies CASRAFESTGNTIYF.

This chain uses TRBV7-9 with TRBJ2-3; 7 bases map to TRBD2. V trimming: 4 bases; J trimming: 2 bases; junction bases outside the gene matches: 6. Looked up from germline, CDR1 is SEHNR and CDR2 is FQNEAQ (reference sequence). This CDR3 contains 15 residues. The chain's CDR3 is CASSSTGGITDTQYF. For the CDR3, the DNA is TGTGCCAGCAGCTCGACCGGGGGGATCACAGATACGCAGTATTTT.

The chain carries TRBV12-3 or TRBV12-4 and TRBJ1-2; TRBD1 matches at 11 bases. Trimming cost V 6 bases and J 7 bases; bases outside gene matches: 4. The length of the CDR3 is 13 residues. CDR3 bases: TGTGCCAGCAGCCGCGGGACAGGGGGTGGCTACACCTTC. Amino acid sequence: CASSRGTGGGYTF.

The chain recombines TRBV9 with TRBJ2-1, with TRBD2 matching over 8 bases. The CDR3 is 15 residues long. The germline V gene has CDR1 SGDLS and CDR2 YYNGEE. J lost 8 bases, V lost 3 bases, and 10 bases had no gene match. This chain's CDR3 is CASSGGTSGADEQFF. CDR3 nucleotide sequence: TGTGCCAGCAGCGGGGGGACTAGTGGTGCGGATGAGCAGTTCTTC.

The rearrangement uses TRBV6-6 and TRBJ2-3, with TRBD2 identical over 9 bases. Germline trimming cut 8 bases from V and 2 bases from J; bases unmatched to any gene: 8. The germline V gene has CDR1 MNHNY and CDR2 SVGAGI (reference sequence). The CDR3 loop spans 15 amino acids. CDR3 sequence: CASLSGGGITDTQYF. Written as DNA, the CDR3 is TGTGCCAGCCTTAGCGGGGGTGGAATCACAGATACGCAGTATTTT.

The CDR3 loop reads CASMKRGGFQETQYF. The CDR3 nucleotides are TGTGCCAGCATGAAACGCGGGGGTTTCCAAGAGACCCAGTACTTC. The V gene is TRBV7-2, the J gene TRBJ2-5; 7 nucleotides agree with TRBD2. Germline CDR1 reads SGHTA; CDR2 reads FQGNSA. The CDR3 is 15 residues long. Germline trimming cut 7 bases from V and 1 base from J; bases unmatched to any gene: 9.

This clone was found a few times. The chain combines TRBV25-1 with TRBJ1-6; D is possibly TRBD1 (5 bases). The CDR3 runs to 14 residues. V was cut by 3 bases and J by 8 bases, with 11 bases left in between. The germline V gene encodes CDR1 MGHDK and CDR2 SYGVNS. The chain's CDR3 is CASSDVGGDSPLHF. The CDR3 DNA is TGTGCCAGCAGTGATGTGGGGGGTGATTCACCCCTCCACTTT.

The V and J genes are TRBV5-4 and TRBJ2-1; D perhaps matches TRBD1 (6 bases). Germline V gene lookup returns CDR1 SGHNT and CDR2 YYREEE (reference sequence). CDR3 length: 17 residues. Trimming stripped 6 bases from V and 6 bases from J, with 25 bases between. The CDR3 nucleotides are TGTGCCAGCACAGGACAGTCTCTAACATCGGTCTCCAATGAGCAGTTCTTC. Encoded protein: CASTGQSLTSVSNEQFF.

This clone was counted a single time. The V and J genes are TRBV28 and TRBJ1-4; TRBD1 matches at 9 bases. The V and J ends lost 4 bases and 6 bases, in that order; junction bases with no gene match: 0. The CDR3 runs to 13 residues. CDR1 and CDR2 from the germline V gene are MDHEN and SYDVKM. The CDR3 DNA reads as TGTGCCAGCAGTTGGACAGGGGATGAAAAACTGTTTTTT. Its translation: CASSWTGDEKLFF.

The CDR3 here is CASSPGTPPGNEQFF. The CDR3 region has the DNA TGTGCCAGCAGCCCCGGGACACCCCCGGGCAATGAGCAGTTCTTC. The V gene is TRBV7-6, the J gene TRBJ2-1; a weak D match, TRBD1 (6 bases). This CDR3 spans 15 amino acids. Deletions cut 5 bases from V and 6 bases from J, with 17 bases between. Germline V CDR1 and CDR2: SGHVS, FNYEAQ.

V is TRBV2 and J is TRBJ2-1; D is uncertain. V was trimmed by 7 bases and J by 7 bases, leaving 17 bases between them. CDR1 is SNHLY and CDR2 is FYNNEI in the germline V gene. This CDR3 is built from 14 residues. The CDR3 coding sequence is TGTGCCAGCACTGAGCAGGCCGTTCGGAATGAGCAGTTCTTC. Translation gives CASTEQAVRNEQFF.

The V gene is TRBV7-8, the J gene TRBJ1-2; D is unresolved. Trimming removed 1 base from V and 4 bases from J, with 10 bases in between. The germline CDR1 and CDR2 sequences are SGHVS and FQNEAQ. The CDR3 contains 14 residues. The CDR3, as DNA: TGTGCCAGCAGCTTAGGCCAAGGGCCCTATGGCTACACCTTC. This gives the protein CASSLGQGPYGYTF.